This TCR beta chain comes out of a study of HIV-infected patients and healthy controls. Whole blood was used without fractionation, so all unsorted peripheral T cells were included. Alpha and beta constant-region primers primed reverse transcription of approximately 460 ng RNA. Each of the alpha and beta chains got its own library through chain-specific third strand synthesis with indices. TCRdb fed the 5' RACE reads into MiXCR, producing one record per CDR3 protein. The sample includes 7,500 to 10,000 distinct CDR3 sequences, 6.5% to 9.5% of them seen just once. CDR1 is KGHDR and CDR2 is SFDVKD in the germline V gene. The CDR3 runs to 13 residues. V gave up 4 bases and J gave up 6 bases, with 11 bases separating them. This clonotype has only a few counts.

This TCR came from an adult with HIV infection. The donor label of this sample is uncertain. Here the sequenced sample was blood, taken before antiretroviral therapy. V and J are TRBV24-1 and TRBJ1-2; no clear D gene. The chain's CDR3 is CATSERGGDGYTF. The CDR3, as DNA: TGTGCCACCAGTGAACGGGGAGGCGATGGCTACACCTTC.